This entry concerns a single T cell receptor (beta chain). Its antigen is still unknown. This sample was included in a study of T-cell reconstitution after alpha-beta-depleted transplantation in children. Overall study results and limits: There were reportedly several hundred expanded graft clones from which alpha-beta T cells came about two months after transplant.

Germline CDR1 MGHRA, CDR2 YSYEKL. The CDR3 covers 16 residues. J was trimmed by 3 bases and V by 6 bases; bases with no gene match: 10. The authors prepared the TCRbeta library with unique molecular identifiers. From the PCR reads, TCRdb called clonotypes with MiXCR, one entry per CDR3 protein. This table has 700,000 to 950,000 distinct CDR3 sequences, around 17% appearing once. The specimen comprised PBMCs, mostly from graft donor cells, sampled 360 days after TCRalphabeta/CD19-depleted stem cell transplant. The source of this sequence is a male patient younger than 18 who had a stem cell transplant for acute lymphoblastic leukemia, so the T cells may come from the graft donor. This chain links TRBV4-1 with TRBJ2-1, with TRBD2 matching over 8 bases. This chain's CDR3 is CASSPSGQHYYNEQFF. The CDR3 DNA follows: TGCGCCAGCAGTCCTAGCGGGCAACACTACTACAATGAGCAGTTCTTC.